This TCR beta chain emerged from a study of cytomegalovirus exposure and HLA in healthy donors. Study summary: There were fewer than 130 million unique TCR beta sequences, drawn from approximately 180 million T cells, in an earlier analysis. Study outcomes and limitations: Later analysis revealed greater clonal expansion in HLA-associated TCR beta chains than in equally common others. According to the study, roughly 160 TCR beta chains were cytomegalovirus-associated.

Germline CDR1 and CDR2: SGHTA and FQGTGA. V was shortened by 2 bases and J by 5 bases, with 16 bases between the two germline ends. CDR3 length: 16 residues. A word on this clone: Its antigen is still unknown.

It was with 60 Vbeta and 13 Jbeta primers that the PCR ran. TCRdb's copy holds only in-frame clones and misses some; the assay was immunoSEQ multiplex PCR. The sample has about 160,000 clones, approximately 80% seen once. The rearrangement uses TRBV7-3 and TRBJ1-5; D is unresolved. This TCR was sampled from a woman aged 25 to 39 in good health and CMV-seropositive. What was sequenced was PBMCs. CDR3 sequence (DNA): TGTGCCAGCAGCTTAGGAATCTTGGCGGTTCATCAGCCCCAGCATTTT. It specifies CASSLGILAVHQPQHF.